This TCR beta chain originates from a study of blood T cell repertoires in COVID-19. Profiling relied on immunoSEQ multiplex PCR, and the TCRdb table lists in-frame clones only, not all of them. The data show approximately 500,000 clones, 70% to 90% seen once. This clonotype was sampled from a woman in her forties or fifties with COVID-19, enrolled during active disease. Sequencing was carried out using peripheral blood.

The CDR3 here is CASSATGKETQYF. The CDR3 DNA sequence: TGTGCCAGCTCAGCGACAGGGAAGGAGACCCAGTACTTC. The chain joins TRBV18 to TRBJ2-5, with 7 bases identical to TRBD1. The CDR3 totals 13 residues. V shed 5 bases and J 5 bases; nucleotides not matched to a gene: 5. Germline V gene lookup returns CDR1 KGHSH and CDR2 LQKENI.